This entry describes one TCR beta chain. The antigen is not known. Time point here: week 35, safety follow-up. In every dose of vaccine, 300 ug of mutant IDH1 20-mer peptide was given alongside topical imiquimod. This specimen comes from a study of a mutant IDH1 vaccine in newly diagnosed glioma. Sequencing used immunoSEQ multiplex PCR; TCRdb keeps in-frame clones, though not all of them. The profile shows approximately 30,000 clones, roughly four fifths of them singletons. Germline CDR1 and CDR2: GTSNPN and SVGIG (reference sequence). Losses at the gene ends were 6 bases for V and 2 bases for J; bases not matched to a gene: 4. The CDR3 has 14 residues.

The sample consisted of PBMCs, taken from a glioma patient whose treatment included an IDH1 peptide vaccine. The chain is built from TRBV30 and TRBJ2-2; TRBD1 aligns across 9 bases. This clonotype was obtained from a man aged 45-65 years with glioma. The CDR3 spells CACTGGINTGELFF. CDR3 bases: TGTGCCTGTACAGGGGGCATCAACACCGGGGAGCTGTTTTTT. Looking up the rest from reference TRBV30 and TRBJ2-2 gives the full variable domain: SQTIHQWPATLVQPVGSPLSLECTVEGTSNPNLYWYRQAAGRGLQLLFYSVGIGQISSEVPQNLSASRPQDRQFILSSKKLLLSDSGFYLCACTGGINTGELFFGEGSRLTVL.